This passage covers 26 T cell receptor beta chains from one sample sequenced in a study of blood T cell repertoires in COVID-19. Libraries were prepared by immunoSEQ multiplex PCR; TCRdb keeps only in-frame clonotypes and omits some of them. The sample includes over 65,000 clones, 75% to 90% of them seen just once. Source material: peripheral blood. The receptors originated from a woman aged 35 to 49 with active or convalescent COVID-19.

This clone is judged medium-sized. The rearrangement joins TRBV7-9 to TRBJ1-4, with D perhaps TRBD1 (5 bases). The V end lost 1 base, the J end lost 7 bases, and 10 bases lay between the germline ends. This CDR3 spans 14 amino acids. Germline V CDR1 and CDR2: SEHNR, FQNEAQ (reference sequence). The chain's CDR3 is CASSLVRGGEKLFF. The CDR3 nucleotides are TGTGCCAGCAGCTTAGTTAGGGGCGGTGAAAAACTGTTTTTT.

CDR3 in DNA: TGCAGTGCTAGTCCCGGGACTAGCAGTGAGGTGTTTTTT. This codes for CSASPGTSSEVFF. The chain is built from TRBV20-1 and TRBJ2-2; TRBD2 aligns across 9 bases. This CDR3 has 13 residues. The J segment lost 15 bases and the V segment lost 3 bases, leaving 11 bases of the junction unmatched. Germline V gene lookup returns CDR1 DFQATT and CDR2 SNEGSKA (reference sequence).

This clone was recorded many times. The J gene is TRBJ1-5, the V gene TRBV4-3, with 8 bases matching TRBD1. V dropped 0 bases and J dropped 7; count of bases not matched to a gene: 5. Per the germline V gene, CDR1 is LGHNA and CDR2 is YSLEER. The CDR3 has 15 amino acids. CDR3 in amino acids: CASSQDRAGGQPQHF. The DNA of the CDR3 is TGCGCCAGCAGCCAAGATCGGGCAGGGGGCCAGCCCCAGCATTTT.

This chain uses TRBV29-1 with TRBJ1-3; D is uncertain. V lost 4 bases and J lost 0, with 10 bases in between. Germline V gene lookup returns CDR1 SQVTM and CDR2 ANQGSEA. There are 14 residues in the CDR3. This CDR3 reads CSVGVDNSGNTIYF. The CDR3 DNA sequence: TGCAGCGTTGGTGTAGATAACTCTGGAAACACCATATATTTT. Filled out from reference TRBV29-1 and TRBJ1-3, the complete variable domain reads SAVISQKPSRDICQRGTSLTIQCQVDSQVTMMFWYRQQPGQSLTLIATANQGSEATYESGFVIDKFPISRPNLTFSTLTVSNMSPEDSSIYLCSVGVDNSGNTIYFGEGSWLTVV.

The chain employs TRBV7-3 and TRBJ2-2, with a weak D call TRBD2 (5 bases). The CDR3 runs to 15 residues. The germline V gene encodes CDR1 SGHTA and CDR2 FQGTGA. V lost 5 bases and J lost 0, with 10 bases in between. Here the CDR3 DNA reads TGTGCCAGCAGCCCCGAGGGCGCGAACACCGGGGAGCTGTTTTTT. The encoded protein is CASSPEGANTGELFF.

As regards this clone: The same CDR3 also results from other DNA sequences found in this sample. V is TRBV7-2 and J is TRBJ1-3, with a tentative D call TRBD1 (5 bases). Trimming shortened V by 1 base and J by 0 bases, and 7 bases separated the two germline ends. Germline V CDR1 and CDR2: SGHTA, FQGNSA. The CDR3 runs 15 residues. The CDR3 region has the DNA TGTGCCAGCAGCTTAGGGGGGGGCTCTGGAAACACCATATATTTT. The encoded protein is CASSLGGGSGNTIYF.

Only a few counts were recorded for this clone. This sequence joins TRBV11-2 and TRBJ1-1; tentative D call: TRBD1 (6 bases). Germline CDR1 and CDR2: SGHAT and FQNNGV. Trimming cost V 6 bases and J 1 base, with 12 bases left between them. This CDR3 region has 14 residues. CDR3 region: CASRLQGGNTEAFF. CDR3 coding DNA: TGTGCCAGCAGACTACAGGGTGGGAACACTGAAGCTTTCTTT.

CDR3 DNA sequence: TGTGCCAGCAGTGAACAGGGTTCTAGCTACGAGCAGTACTTC. Its translation is CASSEQGSSYEQYF. V and J are TRBV2 and TRBJ2-7; D possibly corresponds to TRBD1 (5 bases). Trimming stripped 2 bases from V and 3 bases from J, with 11 bases between. This CDR3 has 14 residues. Germline lookup yields CDR1 SNHLY and CDR2 FYNNEI.

The rearrangement joins TRBV7-9 to TRBJ2-5; TRBD1 is a possible D gene (5 bases). V lost 1 base and J lost 4, with 7 bases in between. The CDR3 extends over 13 amino acids. Germline V gives CDR1 SEHNR, CDR2 FQNEAQ (reference sequence). The CDR3: CASSLEGAETQYF. The CDR3 region has the DNA TGTGCCAGCAGCTTAGAAGGGGCAGAGACCCAGTACTTC. Based on the CDR3 plus reference TRBV7-9 and TRBJ2-5, the full variable domain is DTGVSQNPRHKITKRGQNVTFRCDPISEHNRLYWYRQTLGQGPEFLTYFQNEAQLEKSRLLSDRFSAERPKGSFSTLEIQRTEQGDSAMYLCASSLEGAETQYFGPGTRLLVL.

The rearrangement links TRBV2 to TRBJ2-7, with 7 positions matching TRBD1. J gave up 6 bases and V 6 bases, and 11 bases lay outside the gene matches. The CDR3 extends over 14 amino acids. Germline V CDR1 and CDR2: SNHLY, FYNNEI. The CDR3 spells CASSDRANGAEQYF. For the CDR3, the DNA is TGTGCCAGCAGCGACAGGGCCAACGGGGCCGAGCAGTACTTC.

The chain recombines TRBV7-9 with TRBJ2-7; D gene ambiguous. The ends were cut back, 5 bases at V and 2 bases at J, with 7 bases in the middle. This CDR3 contains 12 residues. CDR1 is SEHNR, CDR2 FQNEAQ, per germline (reference sequence). CDR3 residues: CASSRVTYEQYF. The CDR3 DNA follows: TGTGCCAGCAGCCGAGTAACCTACGAGCAGTACTTC.

The V call is TRBV10-3, the J call TRBJ2-7; 8 bases fit TRBD1. Per germline, CDR1 ENHRY and CDR2 SYGVKD. The CDR3 has 14 residues. The trim removed 5 bases at V and 1 base at J, leaving 4 bases unmatched. This CDR3 reads CAISSDRDSYEQYF. CDR3 bases: TGTGCCATCAGTTCGGACAGGGATTCCTACGAGCAGTACTTC.

The chain couples TRBV7-2 to TRBJ2-7; D is possibly TRBD1 (5 bases). The CDR3 has 16 amino acids. Germline assignment: CDR1 SGHTA and CDR2 FQGNSA. The V and J ends lost 1 base and 2 bases respectively, with 15 bases between them. The CDR3 is CASSLEWQKGTYEQYF. CDR3 sequence (DNA): TGTGCCAGCAGCTTAGAGTGGCAGAAGGGGACCTACGAGCAGTACTTC.

This clone was observed a handful of times. The chain couples TRBV27 to TRBJ2-7; 11 bases are a match to TRBD1. CDR1 and CDR2 (germline): MNHEY, SMNVEV (reference sequence). The CDR3 has 15 residues. J was trimmed by 3 bases and V by 4 bases; bases with no gene match: 5. Here the CDR3 DNA reads TGTGCCAGCAGTTCTGGACAGGGGGCCCTCTACGAGCAGTACTTC. This sequence encodes CASSSGQGALYEQYF.

The J gene is TRBJ1-5, the V gene TRBV16; weak D call: TRBD1 (5 bases). CDR1 is KGHSY, CDR2 FQNENV, per germline. This CDR3 has 15 residues. V was clipped by 1 base and J by 2 bases, with 9 bases between them. The CDR3 reads CASSQLAQGNQPQHF. DNA for the CDR3: TGTGCCAGCAGCCAATTAGCACAGGGCAATCAGCCCCAGCATTTT.

This chain joins TRBV19 and TRBJ1-2; 8 bases fit TRBD1. Trimming at V came to 6 bases and at J to 5 bases, leaving 5 bases not matched to a gene. This CDR3 comprises 13 residues. Germline V gene sequence: CDR1 LNHDA, CDR2 SQIVND (reference sequence). CDR3 amino acids: CASSLDRGYGYTF. As DNA, the CDR3 is TGTGCCAGTAGCCTCGACAGGGGATATGGCTACACCTTC.

The chain links TRBV6-5 to TRBJ1-5, with a weak D call TRBD1 (5 bases). This CDR3 contains 15 residues. With 3 bases removed from V and 1 base from J, the gap between germline ends came to 10 bases. Germline loops: CDR1 MNHEY, CDR2 SVGAGI. The CDR3 nucleotides are TGTGCCAGCAGTTATGGGGGGGGGAGCAATCAGCCCCAGCATTTT. Translated: CASSYGGGSNQPQHF.

The rearrangement joins TRBV7-9 to TRBJ2-7, with TRBD2 as a possible D gene (5 bases). Germline V lookup: CDR1 SEHNR, CDR2 FQNEAQ (reference sequence). V was trimmed by 5 bases and J by 7 bases, leaving 18 bases between them. The CDR3 contains 14 residues. CDR3 sequence (DNA): TGTGCCAGCAGCCCACCGGGCGCCCGACTAGAGCAGTACTTC. Amino acids: CASSPPGARLEQYF.

This chain connects TRBV7-2 to TRBJ1-1, with a weak D call TRBD1 (6 bases). Germline CDR1 and CDR2: SGHTA and FQGNSA. V was trimmed by 5 bases and J by 3 bases, leaving 16 bases between them. This CDR3 comprises 15 residues. In DNA form, the CDR3 reads TGTGCCAGCAGCATCCGGACAGAAGCTCACACTGAAGCTTTCTTT. It specifies CASSIRTEAHTEAFF.

This rearrangement joins TRBV27 to TRBJ1-2; 8 positions match TRBD1. The CDR3 consists of 15 residues. Per the germline V gene, CDR1 is MNHEY and CDR2 is SMNVEV (reference sequence). Trimming removed 0 bases from V and 5 bases from J; junction bases left unmatched: 5. The chain's CDR3 is CASSLSPGGGYGYTF. As DNA, the CDR3 is TGTGCCAGCAGTTTATCGCCAGGGGGCGGGTATGGCTACACCTTC.

The rearrangement joins TRBV3-1 (or the pseudogene TRBV3-2) to TRBJ2-1; 8 bases agree with TRBD2. The CDR3 is made up of 14 amino acids. The germline CDR1 and CDR2 sequences are LGHDT and YNNKEL (reference sequence). V shed 4 bases and J 8 bases; nucleotides not matched to a gene: 7. CDR3 DNA sequence: TGTGCCAGCAGCCGGGGACTAGGGTTCTATGAGCAGTTCTTC. Translation gives CASSRGLGFYEQFF.

J is TRBJ1-2 and V is TRBV5-6, with D perhaps TRBD1 (6 bases). CDR3 length: 13 amino acids. Trimming took off 4 bases at V and 3 bases at J, with 10 bases between the two ends. In germline, CDR1 is SGHDT, CDR2 YYEEEE. CDR3 in amino acids: CASSLDSYYGYTF. CDR3 bases: TGTGCCAGCAGCCTGGACAGCTACTATGGCTACACCTTC.

This chain links TRBV7-9 with TRBJ1-1; 7 nucleotides match TRBD1. The CDR3 is 13 residues long. V shed 7 bases and J 4 bases; nucleotides not matched to a gene: 6. The germline gives CDR1 SEHNR, CDR2 FQNEAQ (reference sequence). The CDR3, as DNA: TGTGCCAGCACCCCAGGGGGACTCACTGAAGCTTTCTTT. Encoded protein: CASTPGGLTEAFF.

V is TRBV4-2 and J is TRBJ2-7; 13 nucleotides agree with TRBD2. Germline V gene data show CDR1 as LGHNA and CDR2 as YNFKEQ. V lost 5 bases, J lost 5 bases, and 6 bases stayed unmatched. The CDR3 loop spans 15 amino acids. The CDR3 reads CASSSGTSGTNEQYF. CDR3 coding DNA: TGTGCCAGCAGCTCAGGGACTAGCGGGACCAACGAGCAGTACTTC.

The V and J genes are TRBV4-3 and TRBJ1-6; possibly TRBD1 for D (5 bases). V lost 1 base and J 0 bases, leaving 13 bases between the germline ends. Looked up from germline, CDR1 is LGHNA and CDR2 is YSLEER. The CDR3 is 18 amino acids. This CDR3 reads CASSQAGGGGSYNSPLHF. DNA for the CDR3: TGCGCCAGCAGCCAAGCGGGTGGGGGGGGCTCCTATAATTCACCCCTCCACTTT.

The V and J genes are TRBV7-2 and TRBJ1-2, with TRBD1 matching over 10 bases. Looked up from germline, CDR1 is SGHTA and CDR2 is FQGNSA. The CDR3 runs to 15 residues. V gave up 2 bases and J gave up 8 bases; unmatched junction bases: 8. The CDR3 is CASSLSFGTGVGYTF. The CDR3 region has the DNA TGTGCCAGCAGCTTAAGTTTCGGGACAGGGGTAGGCTACACCTTC. Combining the CDR3 with reference TRBV7-2 and TRBJ1-2 gives the whole variable domain GAGVSQSPSNKVTEKGKDVELRCDPISGHTALYWYRQSLGQGLEFLIYFQGNSAPDKSGLPSDRFSAERTGGSVSTLTIQRTQQEDSAVYLCASSLSFGTGVGYTFGSGTRLTVV.